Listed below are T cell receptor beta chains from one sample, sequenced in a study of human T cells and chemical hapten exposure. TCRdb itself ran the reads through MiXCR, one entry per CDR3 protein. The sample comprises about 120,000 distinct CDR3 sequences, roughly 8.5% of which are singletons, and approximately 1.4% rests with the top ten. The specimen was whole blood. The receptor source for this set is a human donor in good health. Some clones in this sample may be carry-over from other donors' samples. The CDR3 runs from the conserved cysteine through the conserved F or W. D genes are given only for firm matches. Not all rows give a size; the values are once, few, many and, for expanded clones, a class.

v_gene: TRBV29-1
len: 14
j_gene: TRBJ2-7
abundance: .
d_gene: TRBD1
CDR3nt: TGCAGCGTTGAAGGTACGGGACAGTCCTACGAGCAGTACTTC
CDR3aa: CSVEGTGQSYEQYF

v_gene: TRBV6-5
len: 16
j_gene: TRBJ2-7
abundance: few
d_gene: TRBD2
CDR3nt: TGTGCCAGCAGTCACGCAGCGGGAGTTATCCCCTACGAGCAGTACTTC
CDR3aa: CASSHAAGVIPYEQYF

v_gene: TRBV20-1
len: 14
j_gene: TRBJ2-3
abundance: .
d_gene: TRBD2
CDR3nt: TGCAGTGCCCGTAGCGGGAGGGCCTTGGATACGCAGTATTTT
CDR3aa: CSARSGRALDTQYF

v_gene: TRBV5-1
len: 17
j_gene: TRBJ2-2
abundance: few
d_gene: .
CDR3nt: TGCGCCAGCACCCTACTAGGGGGTGGCCTGAACACCGGGGAGCTGTTTTTT
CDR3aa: CASTLLGGGLNTGELFF

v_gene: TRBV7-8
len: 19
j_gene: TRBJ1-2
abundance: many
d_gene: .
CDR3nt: TGTGCCAGCAGCTTAAAGACGGCCGGGGGTGTTTCGGCTAACTATGGCTACACCTTC
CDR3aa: CASSLKTAGGVSANYGYTF

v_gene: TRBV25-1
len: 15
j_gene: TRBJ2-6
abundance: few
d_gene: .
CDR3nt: TGTGCCAGTCCGCCGGGACCGGCGGGGGCCAACGTCCTGACTTTC
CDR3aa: CASPPGPAGANVLTF

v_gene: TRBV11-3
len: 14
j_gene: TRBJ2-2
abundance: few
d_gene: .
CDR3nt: TGTGCCAGCAGCTTTATGTCCGTAACCGGGGAGCTGTTTTTT
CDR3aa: CASSFMSVTGELFF

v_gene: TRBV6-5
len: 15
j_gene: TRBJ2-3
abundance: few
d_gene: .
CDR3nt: TGTGCCAGCAGTTTGGCGAGGGGATGGACAGATACGCAGTATTTT
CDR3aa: CASSLARGWTDTQYF

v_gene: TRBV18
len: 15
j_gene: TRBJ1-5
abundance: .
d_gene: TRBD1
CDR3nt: TGTGCCAGCTCAGCCGGGACAGGGCCCCTTCAGCCCCAGCATTTT
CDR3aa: CASSAGTGPLQPQHF

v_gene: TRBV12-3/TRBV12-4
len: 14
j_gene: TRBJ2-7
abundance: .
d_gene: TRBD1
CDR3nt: TGTGCCAGCAGCGGACAGGGTAACTCCTACGAGCAGTACTTC
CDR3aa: CASSGQGNSYEQYF

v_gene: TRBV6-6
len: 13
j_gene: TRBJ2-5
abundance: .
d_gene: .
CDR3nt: TGTGCCAGCAGTTGGGGGGTCCAAGAGACCCAGTACTTC
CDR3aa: CASSWGVQETQYF

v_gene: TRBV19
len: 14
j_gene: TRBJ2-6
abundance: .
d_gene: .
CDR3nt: TGTGCCAGTAGTCATGGCTCTGGGGCCAACGTCCTGACTTTC
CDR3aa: CASSHGSGANVLTF

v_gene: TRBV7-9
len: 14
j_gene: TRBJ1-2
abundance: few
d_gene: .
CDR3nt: TGTGCCAGCAGCTTAGCAGCCAGGGAGCCTGGCTACACCTTC
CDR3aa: CASSLAAREPGYTF

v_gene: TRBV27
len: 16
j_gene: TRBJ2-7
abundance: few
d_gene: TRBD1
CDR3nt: TGTGCCAGCAGTTTATCGAACAGGGGGGCGACCTACGAGCAGTACTTC
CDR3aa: CASSLSNRGATYEQYF

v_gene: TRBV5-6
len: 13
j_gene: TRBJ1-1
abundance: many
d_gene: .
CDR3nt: TGTGCCAGCAGCTTTCCGGGGAACACTGAAGCTTTCTTT
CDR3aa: CASSFPGNTEAFF

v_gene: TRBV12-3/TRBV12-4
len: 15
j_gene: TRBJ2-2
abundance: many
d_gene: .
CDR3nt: TGTGCCAGCAGGAGACAGGATAGGTACACCGGGGAGCTGTTTTTT
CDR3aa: CASRRQDRYTGELFF